The 15 T cell receptor beta chains below come from one sample, sequenced in a study of technical replicates of blood from a few donors (dated by TCRdb to about 2017). Preparation of the library involved the immunoSEQ multiplex PCR assay. In its TCRdb copy, this immuneACCESS table keeps in-frame sequences only and misses some clones. Where compared with another copy, unresolved V genes explain less than half of these, and the others have no known cause. Across this sample there are tens of thousands of clones, with 85% to 90% seen only once. The ten largest clones capture under 6% of the sample. Sequencing used PBMCs. These receptors were obtained from a human donor in good health. Some clones in this sample may be carry-over from other donors' samples.

The chain has TRBV11-1 and TRBJ2-7, with TRBD1 identical over 12 bases. V trimming: 5 bases; J trimming: 4 bases; junction bases outside the gene matches: 3. Germline V gives CDR1 SGHAT, CDR2 FQDESV (reference sequence). The CDR3 is 14 amino acids. CDR3 amino acids: CASSRDRGQYEQYF. Written as DNA, the CDR3 is TGTGCCAGCAGCAGGGACAGGGGGCAGTACGAGCAGTACTTC.

The rearrangement joins TRBV5-4 to TRBJ2-1, with a possible D match to TRBD2 (6 bases). The CDR3 is 18 residues long. Germline CDR1 SGHNT, CDR2 YYREEE (reference sequence). With 6 bases removed from V and 5 bases from J, the gap between germline ends came to 27 bases. CDR3 loop: CASTLRGLATTLNNEQFF. CDR3 bases: TGTGCCAGCACACTAAGAGGGCTAGCGACTACCTTAAACAATGAGCAGTTCTTC.

The chain is built from TRBV7-2 and TRBJ2-7; possibly TRBD1 for D (5 bases). Germline assignment: CDR1 SGHTA and CDR2 FQGNSA. The CDR3 sequence is 17 residues long. With 5 bases removed from V and 6 bases from J, the gap between germline ends came to 26 bases. CDR3 in DNA: TGTGCCAGCAGCGGCTATCCCCCCGGCAGGGTCTCTGGCGAGCAGTACTTC. Amino acids: CASSGYPPGRVSGEQYF.

The chain employs TRBV5-6 and TRBJ2-7; 8 bases agree with TRBD1. The trim removed 3 bases at V and 6 bases at J, leaving 8 bases unmatched. Germline assignment: CDR1 SGHDT and CDR2 YYEEEE. The CDR3 spans 14 residues. The CDR3 here is CASSYGQGIGEQYF. Here the CDR3 DNA reads TGTGCCAGCAGCTATGGACAGGGCATCGGCGAGCAGTACTTC.

The J gene is TRBJ2-7, the V gene TRBV7-3; the match to TRBD2 covers 13 bases. The CDR3 runs 16 residues. V was pared by 5 bases and J by 6 bases, with 10 bases of the junction left unmatched. In germline, CDR1 is SGHTA, CDR2 FQGTGA. The CDR3 DNA reads TGTGCCAGCAGCACGACTAGCGGGGGGTCCCCCTCCGAGCAGTACTTC. It yields the protein CASSTTSGGSPSEQYF. The whole variable domain, filled in from reference TRBV7-3 and TRBJ2-7, reads GAGVSQTPSNKVTEKGKYVELRCDPISGHTALYWYRQSLGQGPEFLIYFQGTGAADDSGLPNDRFFAVRPEGSVSTLKIQRTERGDSAVYLCASSTTSGGSPSEQYFGPGTRLTVT.

The CDR3 spells CASSFDREYYGYTF. The CDR3 nucleotides are TGTGCCAGCAGCTTCGACAGGGAGTACTATGGCTACACCTTC. J is TRBJ1-2 and V is TRBV7-2; TRBD1 matches at 7 bases. Germline loops: CDR1 SGHTA, CDR2 FQGNSA. This CDR3 region has 14 residues. J lost 3 bases, V lost 3 bases, and 4 bases had no gene match.

This sequence joins TRBV5-4 and TRBJ2-7; D ambiguous. Per the germline V gene, CDR1 is SGHNT and CDR2 is YYREEE (reference sequence). V was cut by 4 bases and J by 3 bases, with 5 bases left in between. The CDR3 has 11 residues. This chain's CDR3 is CASSRYYEQYF. The CDR3, as DNA: TGTGCCAGCAGCCGGTACTACGAGCAGTACTTC.

V gene TRBV18 combines with J gene TRBJ2-5; D remains ambiguous. The germline V gene encodes CDR1 KGHSH and CDR2 LQKENI. Between the trimmed V and J ends, which lost 2 bases and 3 bases, there was a span of 7 bases. The CDR3 runs to 13 residues. CDR3 DNA: TGTGCCAGCTCACCATTTCCGGAAGAGACCCAGTACTTC. Its protein is CASSPFPEETQYF.

The chain uses TRBV19 and TRBJ1-5; D gene uncertain. The CDR3 length is 13 residues. The ends were cut back, 4 bases at V and 4 bases at J, with 8 bases in the middle. Germline V gene sequence: CDR1 LNHDA, CDR2 SQIVND (reference sequence). CDR3 in DNA: TGTGCCAGTAGTAGACGGGAGAATCAGCCCCAGCATTTT. Protein product: CASSRRENQPQHF.

The rearrangement links TRBV7-3 to TRBJ2-3; TRBD2 agrees at 7 bases. Losses at the gene ends were 5 bases for V and 2 bases for J; bases not matched to a gene: 10. The CDR3 is 16 amino acids. CDR1 is SGHTA and CDR2 is FQGTGA in the germline V gene. The CDR3 sequence: CASSNRLASTTDTQYF. The CDR3, as DNA: TGTGCCAGCAGCAACCGACTAGCCTCAACCACAGATACGCAGTATTTT.

Only a few counts were recorded for this clone. The genes are TRBV18 and TRBJ1-1; no reliable D call. Deletions cut 4 bases from V and 0 bases from J, with 9 bases between. The CDR3 runs 14 residues. Germline V lookup: CDR1 KGHSH, CDR2 LQKENI. CDR3 residues: CASSLSTMNTEAFF. As DNA, the CDR3 is TGTGCCAGCTCACTTTCCACTATGAACACTGAAGCTTTCTTT.

The gene calls are TRBV4-1 and TRBJ1-1, with D perhaps TRBD1 (5 bases). Trimming shortened V by 3 bases and J by 2 bases, and 10 bases separated the two germline ends. This CDR3 is 14 amino acids long. Germline V gene sequence: CDR1 MGHRA, CDR2 YSYEKL. The CDR3 DNA reads TGCGCCAGCAGCCAGGGAGGGGTCAACACTGAAGCTTTCTTT. This codes for CASSQGGVNTEAFF.

The V gene is TRBV5-1, the J gene TRBJ2-1, with 8 bases fitting TRBD2. The CDR3 has 15 amino acids. From germline, CDR1 is SGHRS and CDR2 YFSETQ. After removal of 1 base from V and 8 bases from J, the junction contained 8 bases not matched to a gene. The CDR3 DNA reads TGCGCCAGCAGCTTGCAAGCGGGAGTCTTAGATGAGCAGTTCTTC. Its translation is CASSLQAGVLDEQFF.

This chain joins TRBV7-2 and TRBJ2-5; 11 bases match TRBD2. The germline V gene has CDR1 SGHTA and CDR2 FQGNSA. This CDR3 is built from 16 residues. With 1 base clipped from V and 5 bases from J, the junction kept 6 bases outside the gene matches. For the CDR3, the DNA is TGTGCCAGCAGCTTAGTTAGCGGGGGGGCCGGGGAGACCCAGTACTTC. Its translation is CASSLVSGGAGETQYF.

The rearrangement links TRBV7-2 to TRBJ2-5, with D perhaps TRBD2 (6 bases). Between the trimmed V and J ends, which lost 5 bases and 5 bases, there was a span of 24 bases. The V gene's germline CDR1 is SGHTA and CDR2 FQGNSA. There are 17 residues in the CDR3. CDR3 protein: CASSPKPLASVRETQYF. CDR3 bases: TGTGCCAGCAGCCCAAAACCCCTAGCGTCCGTTAGGGAGACCCAGTACTTC.